This record covers a single T cell receptor beta chain. There are 16 residues in the CDR3. Germline lookup yields CDR1 SGHAT and CDR2 FQNNGV. The junction had 7 bases not matched to a gene; V was cut back by 4 bases and J by 3 bases. The data stem from a study of shared clonotypes between healthy human individuals. Clones were read by immunoSEQ multiplex PCR, and TCRdb kept only the in-frame ones, dropping some. Altogether about 510,000 clones are present, about 95% being singletons, with the ten largest covering approximately 0.06%. The sequencing input was naive CD4+ T cells sorted from blood. Subset described: CD45RA+ positively selected. The rearrangement links TRBV11-2 to TRBJ2-2; 8 nucleotides match TRBD2. The TCR comes from a woman in her 30s in good health. The CDR3 nucleotides read TGTGCCAGCAGCTCCCTCGGGACTAGTTACACCGGGGAGCTGTTTTTT. Encoded protein: CASSSLGTSYTGELFF.